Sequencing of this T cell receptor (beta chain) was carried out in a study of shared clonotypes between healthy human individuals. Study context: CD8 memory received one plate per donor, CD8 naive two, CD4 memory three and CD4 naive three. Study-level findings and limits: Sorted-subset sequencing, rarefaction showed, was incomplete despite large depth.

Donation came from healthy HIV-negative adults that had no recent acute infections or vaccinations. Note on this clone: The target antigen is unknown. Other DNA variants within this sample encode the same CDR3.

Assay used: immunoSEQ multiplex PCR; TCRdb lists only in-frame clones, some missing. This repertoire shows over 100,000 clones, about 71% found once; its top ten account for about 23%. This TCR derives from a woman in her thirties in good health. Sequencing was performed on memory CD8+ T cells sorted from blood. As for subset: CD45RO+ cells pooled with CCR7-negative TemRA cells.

The CDR3 is CASRDRGGYEQYF. The DNA for the CDR3 is TGTGCCAGCCGGGACAGGGGAGGCTACGAGCAGTACTTC. This chain links TRBV2 with TRBJ2-7; 10 bases are shared with TRBD1. The CDR3 is made up of 13 amino acids. The ends lost 8 bases at V and 3 bases at J; junction bases unmatched: 4. The germline V gene encodes CDR1 SNHLY and CDR2 FYNNEI.